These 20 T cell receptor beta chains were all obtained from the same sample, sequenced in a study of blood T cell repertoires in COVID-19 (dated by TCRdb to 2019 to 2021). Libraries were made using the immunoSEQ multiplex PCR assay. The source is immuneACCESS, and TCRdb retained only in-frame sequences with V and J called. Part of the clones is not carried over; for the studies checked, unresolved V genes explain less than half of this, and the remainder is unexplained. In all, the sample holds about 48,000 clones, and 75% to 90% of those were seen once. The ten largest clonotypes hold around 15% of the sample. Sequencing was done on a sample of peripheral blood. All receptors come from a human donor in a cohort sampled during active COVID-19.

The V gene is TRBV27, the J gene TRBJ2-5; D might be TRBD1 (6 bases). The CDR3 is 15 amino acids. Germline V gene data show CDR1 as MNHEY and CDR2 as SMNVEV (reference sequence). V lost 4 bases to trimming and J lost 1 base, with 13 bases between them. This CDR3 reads CASSSVEGGQETQYF. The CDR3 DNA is TGTGCCAGCAGTTCGGTTGAAGGGGGCCAAGAGACCCAGTACTTC.

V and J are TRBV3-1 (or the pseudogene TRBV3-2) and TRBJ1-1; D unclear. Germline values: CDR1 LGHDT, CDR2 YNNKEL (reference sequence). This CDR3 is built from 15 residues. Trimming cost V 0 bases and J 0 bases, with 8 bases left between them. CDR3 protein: CASSQEKRMNTEAFF. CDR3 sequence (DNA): TGTGCCAGCAGCCAAGAAAAGAGAATGAACACTGAAGCTTTCTTT.

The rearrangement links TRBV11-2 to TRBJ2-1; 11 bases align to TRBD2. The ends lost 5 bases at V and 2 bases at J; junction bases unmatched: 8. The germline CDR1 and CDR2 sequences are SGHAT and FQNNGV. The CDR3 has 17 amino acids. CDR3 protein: CASSVPSSGRTYNEQFF. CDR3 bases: TGTGCCAGCAGCGTCCCTTCTAGCGGGAGGACCTACAATGAGCAGTTCTTC.

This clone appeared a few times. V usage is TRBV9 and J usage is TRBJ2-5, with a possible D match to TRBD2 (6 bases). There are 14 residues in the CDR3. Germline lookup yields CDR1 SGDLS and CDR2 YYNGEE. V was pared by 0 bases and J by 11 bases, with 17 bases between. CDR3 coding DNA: TGTGCCAGCAGCGTAGATGCTTCTAGCGAGAAACAGTACTTC. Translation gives CASSVDASSEKQYF.

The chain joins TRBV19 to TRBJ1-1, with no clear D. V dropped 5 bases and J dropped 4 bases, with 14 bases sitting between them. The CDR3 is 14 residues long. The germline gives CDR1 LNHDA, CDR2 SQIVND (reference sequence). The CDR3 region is CASSWSGGSTEAFF. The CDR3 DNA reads TGTGCCAGTAGTTGGTCAGGTGGGAGCACTGAAGCTTTCTTT.

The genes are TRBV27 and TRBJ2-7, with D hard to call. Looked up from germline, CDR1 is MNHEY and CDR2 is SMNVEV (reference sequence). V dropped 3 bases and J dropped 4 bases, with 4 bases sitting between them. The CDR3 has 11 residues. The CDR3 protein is CASSFLYEQYF. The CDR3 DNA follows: TGTGCCAGCAGTTTCTTGTACGAGCAGTACTTC.

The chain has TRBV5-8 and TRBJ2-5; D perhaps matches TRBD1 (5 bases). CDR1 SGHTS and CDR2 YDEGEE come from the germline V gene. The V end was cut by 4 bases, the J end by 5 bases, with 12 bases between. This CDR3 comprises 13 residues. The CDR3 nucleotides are TGTGCCAGCAGCCCCAGGGTTTGGGAGACCCAGTACTTC. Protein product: CASSPRVWETQYF.

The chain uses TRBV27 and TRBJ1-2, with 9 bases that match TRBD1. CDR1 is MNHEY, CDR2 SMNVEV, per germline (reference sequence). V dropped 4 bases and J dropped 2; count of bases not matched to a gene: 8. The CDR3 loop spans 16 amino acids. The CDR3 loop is CASSSGPGTGNYGYTF. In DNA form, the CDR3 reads TGTGCCAGCAGTTCCGGTCCCGGGACAGGGAACTATGGCTACACCTTC.

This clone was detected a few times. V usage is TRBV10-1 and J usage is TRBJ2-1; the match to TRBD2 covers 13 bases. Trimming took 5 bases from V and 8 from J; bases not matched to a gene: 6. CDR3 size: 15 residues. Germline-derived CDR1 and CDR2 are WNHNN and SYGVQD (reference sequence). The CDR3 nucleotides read TGCGCCAGCAGTAGCCCGGGACTAGCGGGACATGAGCAGTTCTTC. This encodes CASSSPGLAGHEQFF.

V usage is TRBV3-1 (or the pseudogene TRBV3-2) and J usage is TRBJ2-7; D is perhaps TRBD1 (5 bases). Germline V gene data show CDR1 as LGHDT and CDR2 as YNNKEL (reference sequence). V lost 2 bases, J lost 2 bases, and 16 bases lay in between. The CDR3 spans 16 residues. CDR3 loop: CASSQRQGGRTYEQYF. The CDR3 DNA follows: TGTGCCAGCAGCCAACGCCAGGGTGGCAGGACCTACGAGCAGTACTTC.

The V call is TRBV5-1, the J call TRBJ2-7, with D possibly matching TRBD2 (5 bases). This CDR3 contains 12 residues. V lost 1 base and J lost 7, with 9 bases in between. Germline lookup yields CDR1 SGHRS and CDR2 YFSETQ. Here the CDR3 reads CASSLREGEQYF. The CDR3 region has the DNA TGCGCCAGCAGCTTGCGCGAGGGTGAGCAGTACTTC. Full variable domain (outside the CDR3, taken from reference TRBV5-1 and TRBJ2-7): KAGVTQTPRYLIKTRGQQVTLSCSPISGHRSVSWYQQTPGQGLQFLFEYFSETQRNKGNFPGRFSGRQFSNSRSEMNVSTLELGDSALYLCASSLREGEQYFGPGTRLTVT.

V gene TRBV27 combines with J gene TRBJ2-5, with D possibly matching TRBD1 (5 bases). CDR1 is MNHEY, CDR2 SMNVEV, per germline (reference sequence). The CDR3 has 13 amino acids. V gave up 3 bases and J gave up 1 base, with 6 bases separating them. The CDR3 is CASSLTVQETQYF. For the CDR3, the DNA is TGTGCCAGCAGTTTGACAGTCCAAGAGACCCAGTACTTC.

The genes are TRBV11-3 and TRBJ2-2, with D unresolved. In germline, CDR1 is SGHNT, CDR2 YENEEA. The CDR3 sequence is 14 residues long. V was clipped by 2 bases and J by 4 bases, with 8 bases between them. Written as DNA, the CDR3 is TGTGCCAGCAGCTTATCAGGTCTCACCGGGGAGCTGTTTTTT. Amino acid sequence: CASSLSGLTGELFF.

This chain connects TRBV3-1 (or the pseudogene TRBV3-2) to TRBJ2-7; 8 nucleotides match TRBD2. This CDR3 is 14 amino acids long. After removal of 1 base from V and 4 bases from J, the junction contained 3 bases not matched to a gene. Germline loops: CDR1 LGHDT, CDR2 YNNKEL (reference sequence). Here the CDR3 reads CASSQAAGGYEQYF. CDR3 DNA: TGTGCCAGCAGCCAAGCCGCGGGGGGTTACGAGCAGTACTTC.

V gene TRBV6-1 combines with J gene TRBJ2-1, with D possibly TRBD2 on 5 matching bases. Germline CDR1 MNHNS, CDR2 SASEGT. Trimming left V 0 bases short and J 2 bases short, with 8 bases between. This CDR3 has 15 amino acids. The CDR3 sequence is CASSEAWRAYNEQFF. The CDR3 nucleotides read TGTGCCAGCAGTGAAGCGTGGCGGGCCTACAATGAGCAGTTCTTC.

The CDR3 protein is CASSDDRVVSYGYTF. The CDR3 DNA reads TGTGCCAGCAGTGACGACAGGGTAGTCAGCTATGGCTACACCTTC. The chain recombines TRBV2 with TRBJ1-2, with TRBD1 identical over 7 bases. This CDR3 is built from 15 residues. Germline V lookup: CDR1 SNHLY, CDR2 FYNNEI. V was clipped by 3 bases and J by 4 bases; unmatched bases: 8.

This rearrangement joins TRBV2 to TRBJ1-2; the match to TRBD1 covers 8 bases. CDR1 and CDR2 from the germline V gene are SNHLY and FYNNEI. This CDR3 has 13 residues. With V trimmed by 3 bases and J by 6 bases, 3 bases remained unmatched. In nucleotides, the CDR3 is TGTGCCAGCAGTGACAGGGGGCAGAATGGCTACACCTTC. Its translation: CASSDRGQNGYTF.

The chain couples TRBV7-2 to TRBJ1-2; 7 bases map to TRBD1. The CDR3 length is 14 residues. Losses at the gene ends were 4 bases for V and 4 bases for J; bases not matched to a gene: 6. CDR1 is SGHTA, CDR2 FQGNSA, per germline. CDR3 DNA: TGTGCCAGCAGCTCCTACCAGGGGGGCTATGGCTACACCTTC. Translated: CASSSYQGGYGYTF.

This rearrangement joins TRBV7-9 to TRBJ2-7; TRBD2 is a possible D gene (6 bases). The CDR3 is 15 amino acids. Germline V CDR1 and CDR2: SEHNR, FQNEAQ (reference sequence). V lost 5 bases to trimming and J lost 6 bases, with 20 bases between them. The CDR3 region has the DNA TGTGCCAGCAGCATCGACTGGGGCCGGGGAGGCGAGCAGTACTTC. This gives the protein CASSIDWGRGGEQYF. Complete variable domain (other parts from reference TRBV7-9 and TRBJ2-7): DTGVSQNPRHKITKRGQNVTFRCDPISEHNRLYWYRQTLGQGPEFLTYFQNEAQLEKSRLLSDRFSAERPKGSFSTLEIQRTEQGDSAMYLCASSIDWGRGGEQYFGPGTRLTVT.

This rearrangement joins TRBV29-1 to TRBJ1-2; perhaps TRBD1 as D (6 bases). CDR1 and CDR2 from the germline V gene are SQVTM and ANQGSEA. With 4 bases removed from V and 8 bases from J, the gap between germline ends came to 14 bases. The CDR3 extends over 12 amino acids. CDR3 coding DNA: TGCAGCGTTGGGGGGCAGAGTTACGGCTACACCTTC. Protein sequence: CSVGGQSYGYTF.